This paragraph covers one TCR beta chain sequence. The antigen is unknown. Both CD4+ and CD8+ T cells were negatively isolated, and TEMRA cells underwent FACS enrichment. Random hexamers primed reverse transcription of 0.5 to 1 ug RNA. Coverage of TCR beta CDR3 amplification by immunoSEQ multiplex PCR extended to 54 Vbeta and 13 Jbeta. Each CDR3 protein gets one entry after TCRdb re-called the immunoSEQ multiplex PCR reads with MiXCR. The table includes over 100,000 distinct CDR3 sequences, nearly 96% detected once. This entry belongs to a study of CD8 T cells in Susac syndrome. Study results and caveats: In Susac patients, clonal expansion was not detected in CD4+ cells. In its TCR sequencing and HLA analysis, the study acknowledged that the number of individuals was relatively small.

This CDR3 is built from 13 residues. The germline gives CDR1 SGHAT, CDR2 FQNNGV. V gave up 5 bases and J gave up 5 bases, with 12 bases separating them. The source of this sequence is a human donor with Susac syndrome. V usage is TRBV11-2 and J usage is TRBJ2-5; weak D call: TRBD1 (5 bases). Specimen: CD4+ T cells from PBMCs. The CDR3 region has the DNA TGTGCCAGCAGCGCAGGGTTAGGGGAGACCCAGTACTTC. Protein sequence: CASSAGLGETQYF. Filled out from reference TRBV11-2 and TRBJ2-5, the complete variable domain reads EAGVAQSPRYKIIEKRQSVAFWCNPISGHATLYWYQQILGQGPKLLIQFQNNGVVDDSQLPKDRFSAERLKGVDSTLKIQPAKLEDSAVYLCASSAGLGETQYFGPGTRLLVL.